This passage covers 19 T cell receptor beta chains from one sample sequenced in a study of CD8 T cells in Susac syndrome. RNA totalling 0.5 to 1 ug underwent reverse transcription with random hexamers. TCRdb itself ran the immunoSEQ multiplex PCR reads through MiXCR, one entry per CDR3 protein. This table has 400,000 to 550,000 distinct CDR3 sequences, about 85% appearing once. Material: CD8+ T cells from PBMCs. The receptors come from a human donor with multiple sclerosis.

The chain carries TRBV2 and TRBJ2-1; 9 bases map to TRBD2. CDR3 length: 16 amino acids. Unmatched junction bases numbered 8, after V lost 1 base and J lost 7 bases. Per the germline V gene, CDR1 is SNHLY and CDR2 is FYNNEI. CDR3 nucleotides: TGTGCCAGCAGTGAAGTCAGGGCTAGCGGGGAGAATGAGCAGTTCTTC. This gives the protein CASSEVRASGENEQFF.

The chain combines TRBV12-3 or TRBV12-4 with TRBJ2-1; 8 positions match TRBD2. The CDR3 covers 16 residues. J was trimmed by 6 bases and V by 5 bases; bases with no gene match: 12. The CDR3 loop is CASSRPREGVFNEQFF. The CDR3, as DNA: TGTGCCAGCAGTCGACCCCGGGAGGGGGTTTTCAATGAGCAGTTCTTC.

The chain links TRBV30 to TRBJ1-1, with TRBD1 as a possible D gene (6 bases). This CDR3 has 12 amino acids. V lost 6 bases, J lost 3 bases, and 11 bases lay in between. Germline loops: CDR1 GTSNPN, CDR2 SVGIG (reference sequence). The CDR3 region has the DNA TGTGCCTGTTTCGGGGGCTACACTGAAGCTTTCTTT. It translates to CACFGGYTEAFF.

V gene TRBV27 combines with J gene TRBJ2-3; tentative D call: TRBD1 (6 bases). V dropped 3 bases and J dropped 6 bases, with 10 bases sitting between them. CDR1 is MNHEY, CDR2 SMNVEV, per germline (reference sequence). The CDR3 is 13 amino acids. Here the CDR3 reads CASSFYTGDTQYF. The CDR3 region has the DNA TGTGCCAGCAGTTTCTACACAGGGGATACGCAGTATTTT.

The rearrangement joins TRBV27 to TRBJ1-1; D perhaps matches TRBD1 (5 bases). Germline V gene data show CDR1 as MNHEY and CDR2 as SMNVEV (reference sequence). Between the trimmed V and J ends, which lost 1 base and 4 bases, there was a span of 16 bases. CDR3 length: 16 amino acids. The CDR3 DNA reads TGTGCCAGCAGTTTATTTGGGGCTTTCGATTTCACTGAAGCTTTCTTT. Its translation is CASSLFGAFDFTEAFF.

The gene calls are TRBV5-6 and TRBJ1-5; D unresolved. Trimming removed 5 bases from V and 0 bases from J, with 9 bases in between. CDR1 SGHDT and CDR2 YYEEEE come from the germline V gene. This CDR3 region has 14 residues. The CDR3 spells CASRLGSSNQPQHF. CDR3 nucleotide sequence: TGTGCCAGCAGACTGGGGAGTAGCAATCAGCCCCAGCATTTT.

The chain recombines TRBV5-6 with TRBJ2-2; 12 bases line up with TRBD1. The junction had 4 bases not matched to a gene; V was cut back by 2 bases and J by 5 bases. The germline CDR1 and CDR2 sequences are SGHDT and YYEEEE. CDR3 length: 16 amino acids. CDR3 protein: CASSFGTGGATGELFF. The DNA of the CDR3 is TGTGCCAGCAGCTTCGGGACAGGGGGCGCGACCGGGGAGCTGTTTTTT.

This clonotype appeared a few times. The CDR3 sequence is CASSGTLYGYTF. As DNA, the CDR3 is TGTGCCAGCAGCGGGACGCTCTATGGCTACACCTTC. V gene TRBV6-1 combines with J gene TRBJ1-2; the D gene is possibly TRBD1 (5 bases). The germline CDR1 and CDR2 sequences are MNHNS and SASEGT. The germline V and J ends were trimmed by 6 bases and 4 bases, with 9 bases remaining between them. The CDR3 has 12 residues.

V and J are TRBV15 and TRBJ1-1; 9 nucleotides match TRBD1. Trimming removed 1 base from V and 4 bases from J; junction bases left unmatched: 7. Looked up from germline, CDR1 is LNHNV and CDR2 is YYDKDF (reference sequence). CDR3 length: 16 amino acids. CDR3 sequence: CATSRGNRGPVTEAFF. CDR3 nucleotide sequence: TGTGCCACCAGCAGAGGAAACAGGGGGCCCGTCACTGAAGCTTTCTTT. The variable domain in full, with the rest retrieved from reference TRBV15 and TRBJ1-1, is DAMVIQNPRYQVTQFGKPVTLSCSQTLNHNVMYWYQQKSSQAPKLLFHYYDKDFNNEADTPDNFQSRRPNTSFCFLDIRSPGLGDTAMYLCATSRGNRGPVTEAFFGQGTRLTVV.

The chain recombines TRBV20-1 with TRBJ1-3; D is ambiguous. This CDR3 has 14 amino acids. Trimming stripped 5 bases from V and 2 bases from J, with 13 bases between. Germline CDR1 and CDR2: DFQATT and SNEGSKA (reference sequence). The CDR3: CSAFSSLTGNTIYF. CDR3 in DNA: TGCAGTGCTTTCTCCAGTCTAACTGGAAACACCATATATTTT.

The chain carries TRBV20-1 and TRBJ1-1; TRBD1 agrees at 9 bases. V lost 0 bases to trimming and J lost 3 bases; unmatched junction nucleotides: 2. This CDR3 has 14 amino acids. Germline V gene lookup returns CDR1 DFQATT and CDR2 SNEGSKA (reference sequence). Here the CDR3 reads CSAREGTGYTEAFF. For the CDR3, the DNA is TGCAGTGCTAGAGAAGGGACAGGGTACACTGAAGCTTTCTTT.

The chain carries TRBV4-2 and TRBJ2-1; no reliable D call. This CDR3 comprises 15 residues. Germline V lookup: CDR1 LGHNA, CDR2 YNFKEQ. The V and J ends lost 1 base and 4 bases respectively, with 11 bases between them. Written as DNA, the CDR3 is TGTGCCAGCAGCCAAGTCTTGGCTGATTACAATGAGCAGTTCTTC. The encoded protein is CASSQVLADYNEQFF.

The V and J genes are TRBV11-1 and TRBJ2-6; possibly TRBD1 for D (6 bases). The CDR3 loop spans 19 amino acids. V lost 2 bases to trimming and J lost 4 bases, with 21 bases between them. Germline V gives CDR1 SGHAT, CDR2 FQDESV (reference sequence). The CDR3: CASSLLDSFTLGGANVLTF. In DNA, the CDR3 is TGTGCCAGCAGCTTACTGGACAGTTTCACGCTGGGGGGGGCCAACGTCCTGACTTTC. Looking up the rest from reference TRBV11-1 and TRBJ2-6 gives the full variable domain: EAEVAQSPRYKITEKSQAVAFWCDPISGHATLYWYRQILGQGPELLVQFQDESVVDDSQLPKDRFSAERLKGVDSTLKIQPAELGDSAMYLCASSLLDSFTLGGANVLTFGAGSRLTVL.

With respect to this clonotype: Compared with germline, one end of the junction differs, possibly owing to a read error. V gene TRBV27 combines with J gene TRBJ2-1; no clear D. Germline V lookup: CDR1 MNHEY, CDR2 SMNVEV (reference sequence). The CDR3 is 16 residues long. As DNA, the CDR3 is TGTGTCAGCAGTTTATCAGTCAGTGTCTCCTACAATGAGCAGTTCTTC. Translated, it gives CVSSLSVSVSYNEQFF.

The chain carries TRBV19 and TRBJ1-5; D unresolved. The CDR3 is 15 residues long. V was pared by 6 bases and J by 4 bases, with 16 bases between. In germline, CDR1 is LNHDA, CDR2 SQIVND (reference sequence). Here the CDR3 reads CASRPNGPTNQPQHF. CDR3 sequence (DNA): TGTGCCAGTAGGCCAAACGGGCCAACTAATCAGCCCCAGCATTTT.

The chain links TRBV2 to TRBJ2-5, with D possibly called TRBD1 or TRBD2 (6 bases each). The germline V and J ends were trimmed by 5 bases and 1 base, with 14 bases remaining between them. Germline CDR1 and CDR2: SNHLY and FYNNEI. CDR3 length: 15 residues. The DNA of the CDR3 is TGTGCCAGCAGTACCTTAGGGGGGTTCCAAGAGACCCAGTACTTC. This encodes CASSTLGGFQETQYF. Full variable domain (rest looked up from reference TRBV2 and TRBJ2-5): EPEVTQTPSHQVTQMGQEVILRCVPISNHLYFYWYRQILGQKVEFLVSFYNNEISEKSEIFDDQFSVERPDGSNFTLKIRSTKLEDSAMYFCASSTLGGFQETQYFGPGTRLLVL.

The genes are TRBV6-2 or TRBV6-3 and TRBJ2-1, with 8 bases fitting TRBD2. CDR1 and CDR2 from the germline V gene are MNHEY and SVGEGT. This CDR3 spans 16 amino acids. The junction had 8 bases not matched to a gene; V was cut back by 4 bases and J by 3 bases. Here the CDR3 DNA reads TGTGCCAGCAGTTGGGCGAGCGGGGGATACTACAATGAGCAGTTCTTC. It specifies CASSWASGGYYNEQFF.

The sample holds a few counts of this clonotype. V usage is TRBV12-3 or TRBV12-4 and J usage is TRBJ2-2; D is ambiguous. The CDR3 is 11 amino acids. The V end was cut by 3 bases, the J end by 6 bases, with 2 bases between. Here the CDR3 reads CASSFPGELFF. Written as DNA, the CDR3 is TGTGCCAGCAGTTTCCCCGGGGAGCTGTTTTTT.

V is TRBV30 and J is TRBJ2-1, with TRBD2 identical over 11 bases. CDR1 and CDR2 (germline): GTSNPN, SVGIG (reference sequence). The CDR3 extends over 15 amino acids. V shed 8 bases, J shed 0 bases, and the junction held 6 bases outside the gene matches. For the CDR3, the DNA is TGTGCCCAGACTAGCGGGACGAGCTCCTACAATGAGCAGTTCTTC. Amino acids: CAQTSGTSSYNEQFF.